This T cell receptor (beta chain) comes out of a study of Ad26.COV2.S vaccination and SARS-CoV-2 variants. Assay: immunoSEQ multiplex PCR; the TCRdb copy retains only in-frame clones and omits some. This table has nearly 400,000 clones, roughly 90% appearing once. This CDR3 has 13 residues. Germline V gene lookup returns CDR1 LGHDT and CDR2 YNNKEL (reference sequence). Trimming shortened V by 4 bases and J by 6 bases, and 12 bases separated the two germline ends. Noted treatment: roughly 18 received Ad26.COV2.S at low or high dose, single or two shots; about 5 received placebo; per-sample allocation not given. Day 63 after the first vaccine or placebo injection was the time point for sampling. This clone was observed a single time.

The source material was peripheral blood, sampled in a trial of Ad26.COV2.S vaccine versus placebo. This chain connects TRBV3-1 (or the pseudogene TRBV3-2) to TRBJ1-2; D is uncertain. This clonotype originated in a person aged 18-60 years who received the Ad26.COV2.S COVID-19 vaccine or a placebo. The CDR3 DNA reads TGTGCCAGCAGCCCAACACTTCCGGATGGCTACACCTTC. Translated: CASSPTLPDGYTF.